This TCR beta chain was observed in a study of control samples from healthy donors and cancer patients. Libraries were prepared by immunoSEQ multiplex PCR; TCRdb keeps only in-frame clonotypes and omits some of them. The table includes about 160,000 clones, 95% to 96% detected once. This clone has just one count. CDR1 and CDR2 (germline): MDHEN, SYDVKM. Trimming removed 5 bases from V and 8 bases from J; junction bases left unmatched: 14. The length of the CDR3 is 15 residues. The sequencing sample was made of blood. This receptor was obtained from a woman in her twenties or thirties in good health. The V and J genes are TRBV28 and TRBJ1-2; 7 nucleotides align to TRBD1. The DNA of the CDR3 is TGTGCCAGCAGTGCTCCGGGACAGATTTTTAGAGGCTACACCTTC. Its protein is CASSAPGQIFRGYTF.